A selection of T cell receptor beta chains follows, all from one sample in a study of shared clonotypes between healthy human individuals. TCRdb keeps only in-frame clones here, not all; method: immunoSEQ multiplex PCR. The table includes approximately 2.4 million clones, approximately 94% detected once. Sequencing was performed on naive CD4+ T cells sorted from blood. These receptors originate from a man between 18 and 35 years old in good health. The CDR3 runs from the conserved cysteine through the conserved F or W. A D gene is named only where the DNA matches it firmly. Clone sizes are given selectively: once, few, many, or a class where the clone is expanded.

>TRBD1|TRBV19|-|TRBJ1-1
CASTSTGGSTEAFF
TGTGCCAGTACCTCCACAGGGGGGAGCACTGAAGCTTTCTTT
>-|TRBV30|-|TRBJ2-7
CAWSVKGGSYEQYF
TGTGCCTGGAGTGTAAAGGGGGGGTCCTACGAGCAGTACTTC
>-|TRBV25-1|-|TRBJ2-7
CASSEVGAVNEQYF
TGTGCCAGCAGTGAGGTGGGGGCAGTCAACGAGCAGTACTTC
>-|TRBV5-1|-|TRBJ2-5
CASSLTQGRGETQYF
TGCGCCAGCAGCTTGACTCAGGGCCGCGGAGAGACCCAGTACTTC
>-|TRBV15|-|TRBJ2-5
CATSIYRQETQYF
TGTGCCACCAGCATCTACAGACAAGAGACCCAGTACTTC
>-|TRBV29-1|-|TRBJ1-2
CSSGQSPGYTF
TGCAGTTCGGGACAAAGCCCGGGCTACACCTTC
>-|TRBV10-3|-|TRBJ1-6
CAIRDTGGNSPLHF
TGTGCCATCAGGGACACCGGTGGGAATTCACCCCTCCACTTT
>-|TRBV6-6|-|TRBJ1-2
CASSKGHLYGYTF
TGTGCCAGCAGTAAGGGACATCTCTATGGCTACACCTTC
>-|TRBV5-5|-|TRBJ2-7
CASSGAYEQYF
TGTGCCAGCAGCGGGGCCTACGAGCAGTACTTC
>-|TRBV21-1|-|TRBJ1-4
CASRVPSLGEKLFF
TGTGCCAGCAGGGTCCCTTCCTTAGGGGAAAAACTGTTTTTT
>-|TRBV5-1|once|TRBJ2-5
CASVLGARDWETQYF
TGCGCCAGCGTGCTTGGGGCGCGGGATTGGGAGACCCAGTACTTC
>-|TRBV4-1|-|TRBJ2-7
CASSQGWGVSYEQYF
TGCGCCAGCAGCCAAGGGTGGGGGGTTTCCTACGAGCAGTACTTC
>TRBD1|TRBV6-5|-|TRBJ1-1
CASSYSQGADTEAFF
TGTGCCAGCAGTTACTCGCAGGGGGCTGACACTGAAGCTTTCTTT
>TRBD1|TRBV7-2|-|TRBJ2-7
CASSSKSGTGSREQYF
TGTGCCAGCAGCTCTAAGTCCGGGACAGGGTCTCGGGAGCAGTACTTC
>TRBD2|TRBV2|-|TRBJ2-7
CASRRTSAEQYF
TGTGCCAGCAGACGCACTAGCGCCGAGCAGTACTTC
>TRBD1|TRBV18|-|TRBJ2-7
CASSPRGQGANEQYF
TGTGCCAGCTCACCAAGGGGGCAGGGGGCCAACGAGCAGTACTTC
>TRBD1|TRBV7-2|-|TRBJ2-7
CASSRGQGAYEQYF
TGTGCCAGCAGCCGGGGACAGGGGGCCTACGAGCAGTACTTC
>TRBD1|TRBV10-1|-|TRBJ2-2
CASSVRDRATGELFF
TGCGCCAGCAGTGTCCGGGACAGGGCCACCGGGGAGCTGTTTTTT
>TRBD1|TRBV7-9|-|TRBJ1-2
CASSLGQGELYEGYTF
TGTGCCAGCAGCCTTGGACAGGGGGAGCTCTACGAGGGCTACACCTTC
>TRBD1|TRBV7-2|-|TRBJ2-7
CASSPRPGTGGEQYF
TGTGCCAGCAGCCCCAGGCCCGGGACAGGGGGCGAGCAGTACTTC
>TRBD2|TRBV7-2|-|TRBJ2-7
CASSSAGGSYEQYF
TGTGCCAGCAGCTCAGCGGGAGGATCCTACGAGCAGTACTTC
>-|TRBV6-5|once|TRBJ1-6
CASSYSGQSYNSPLHF
TGTGCCAGCAGTTACAGTGGACAGTCTTATAATTCACCCCTCCACTTT
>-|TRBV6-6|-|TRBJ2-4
CASSSPPTNIQYF
TGTGCCAGCAGTTCTCCCCCCACAAACATTCAGTACTTC
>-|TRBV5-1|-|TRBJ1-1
CASSLGTATTEAFF
TGCGCCAGCAGCTTGGGGACAGCCACCACTGAAGCTTTCTTT
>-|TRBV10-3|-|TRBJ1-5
CAIRGGQGSQPQHF
TGTGCCATCAGGGGGGGCCAGGGCTCTCAGCCCCAGCATTTT
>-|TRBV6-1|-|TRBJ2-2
CASSEPPSWTPKPTGELFF
TGTGCCAGCAGTGAACCCCCGTCCTGGACGCCAAAACCAACCGGGGAGCTGTTTTTT
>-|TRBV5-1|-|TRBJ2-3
CASSLVTDTQYF
TGCGCCAGCAGCTTGGTTACAGATACGCAGTATTTT
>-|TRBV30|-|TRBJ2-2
CAWSRGPGELFF
TGTGCCTGGAGTCGGGGCCCCGGGGAGCTGTTTTTT
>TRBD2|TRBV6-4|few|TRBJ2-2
CASSALAGVTGELFF
TGTGCCAGCAGTGCCCTAGCGGGAGTCACCGGGGAGCTGTTTTTT
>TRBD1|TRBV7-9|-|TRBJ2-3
CASSDRDRTYTDTQYF
TGTGCCAGCAGCGACCGGGACAGGACTTACACAGATACGCAGTATTTT
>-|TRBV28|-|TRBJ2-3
CASSSPRTQYF
TGTGCCAGCAGTTCCCCCCGTACGCAGTATTTT
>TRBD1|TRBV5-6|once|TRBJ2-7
CASSLGFGDRVPYEQYF
TGTGCCAGCAGCTTGGGCTTTGGGGACAGGGTCCCCTACGAGCAGTACTTC
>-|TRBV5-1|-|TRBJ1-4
CASSDGTGKLFF
TGCGCCAGCAGTGACGGAACAGGAAAACTGTTTTTT
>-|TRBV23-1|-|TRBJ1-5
CASSPPIGTPDNQPQHF
TGCGCCAGCAGCCCACCAATCGGGACACCCGACAATCAGCCCCAGCATTTT
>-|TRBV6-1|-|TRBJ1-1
CASSRTENTEAFF
TGTGCCAGCAGTCGGACGGAGAACACTGAAGCTTTCTTT
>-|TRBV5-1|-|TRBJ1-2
CASSLEGYGYTF
TGCGCCAGCAGCTTGGAAGGATATGGCTACACCTTC
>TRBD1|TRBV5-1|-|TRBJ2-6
CASGDRGLTGANVLTF
TGCGCCAGCGGAGACAGGGGGCTGACTGGGGCCAACGTCCTGACTTTC
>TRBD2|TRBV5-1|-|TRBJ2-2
CASSVSGTSGIWMRTGELFF
TGCGCCAGCAGCGTCTCCGGGACTAGCGGGATTTGGATGAGGACCGGGGAGCTGTTTTTT
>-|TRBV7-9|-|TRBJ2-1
CASSSNQATGGYEQFF
TGTGCCAGCAGCTCGAATCAGGCAACGGGGGGCTATGAGCAGTTCTTC
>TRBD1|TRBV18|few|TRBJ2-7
CASSPLGTGAHEQYF
TGTGCCAGCTCACCACTGGGGACAGGGGCCCACGAGCAGTACTTC
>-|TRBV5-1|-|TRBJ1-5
CASSPDSGQPQHF
TGCGCCAGCAGCCCGGACAGCGGTCAGCCCCAGCATTTT
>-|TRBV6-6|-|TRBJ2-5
CASSLSDSRVETQYF
TGTGCCAGCAGTTTGTCAGACAGTAGGGTAGAGACCCAGTACTTC
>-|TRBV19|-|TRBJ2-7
CASSTGHGSYEQYF
TGTGCCAGTAGTACCGGACACGGGAGCTACGAGCAGTACTTC
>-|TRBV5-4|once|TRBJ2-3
CASSLGAGGGSDTQYF
TGTGCCAGCAGCTTGGGGGCAGGGGGAGGGTCAGATACGCAGTATTTT
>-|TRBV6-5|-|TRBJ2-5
CASSYSSELLQETQYF
TGTGCCAGCAGTTACTCGTCTGAACTACTCCAAGAGACCCAGTACTTC
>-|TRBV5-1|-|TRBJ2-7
CASSANRLNSYEQYF
TGCGCCAGCAGCGCTAACCGACTGAACTCCTACGAGCAGTACTTC
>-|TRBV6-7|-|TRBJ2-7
CASSSFRPESPSGGYEQYF
TGTGCCAGCAGTTCTTTCCGGCCGGAAAGTCCCTCAGGTGGCTACGAGCAGTACTTC
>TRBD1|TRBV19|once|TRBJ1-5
CASSSQGGTGGRQPQHF
TGTGCCAGTAGTAGCCAGGGTGGCACAGGGGGGAGACAGCCCCAGCATTTT
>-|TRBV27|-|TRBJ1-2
CASSLRGAYGYTF
TGTGCCAGCAGTTTGAGGGGGGCCTATGGCTACACCTTC
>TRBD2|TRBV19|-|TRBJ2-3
CASSISSGRADTQYF
TGTGCCAGTAGTATCTCTAGCGGGAGGGCAGATACGCAGTATTTT
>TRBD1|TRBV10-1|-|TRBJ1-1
CASRQGMNTEAFF
TGCGCCAGCAGACAGGGGATGAACACTGAAGCTTTCTTT